A selection of T cell receptor beta chains follows, all from one sample in a study of CD8 T cells in Susac syndrome. TCRdb independently ran MiXCR on the immunoSEQ multiplex PCR reads; one entry per CDR3 protein. The data show around 100,000 distinct CDR3 sequences, 95% seen once. Sequenced input: CD8+ T cells from PBMCs. The receptors shown here come from a human donor with Susac syndrome. Each CDR3 is given with its conserved first and last residue. The order of the fields is V gene, CDR3 protein.

V: TRBV4-1; CDR3: CASSQEGAAYEQYF
V: TRBV29-1; CDR3: CSVLEDRVVSGYTF
V: TRBV3-1; CDR3: CASSQQRISYNEQFF
V: TRBV28; CDR3: CATISGRTGELFF
V: TRBV7-9; CDR3: CASSRGGMETQYF
V: TRBV4-1; CDR3: CASGRGGSYEQYF
V: TRBV20-1; CDR3: CSARREGRPYEQFF
V: TRBV20-1; CDR3: CSARDRDYEQYF
V: TRBV9; CDR3: CASSGTLYNSPLHF
V: TRBV20-1; CDR3: CSARGEVGIDNQPQHF
V: TRBV15; CDR3: CATSGPGGYTGELFF
V: TRBV5-1; CDR3: CASRRAGTENTEAFF
V: TRBV12-3/TRBV12-4; CDR3: CASSLGPAGETQYF
V: TRBV29-1; CDR3: CSVNSGSSYEQYF